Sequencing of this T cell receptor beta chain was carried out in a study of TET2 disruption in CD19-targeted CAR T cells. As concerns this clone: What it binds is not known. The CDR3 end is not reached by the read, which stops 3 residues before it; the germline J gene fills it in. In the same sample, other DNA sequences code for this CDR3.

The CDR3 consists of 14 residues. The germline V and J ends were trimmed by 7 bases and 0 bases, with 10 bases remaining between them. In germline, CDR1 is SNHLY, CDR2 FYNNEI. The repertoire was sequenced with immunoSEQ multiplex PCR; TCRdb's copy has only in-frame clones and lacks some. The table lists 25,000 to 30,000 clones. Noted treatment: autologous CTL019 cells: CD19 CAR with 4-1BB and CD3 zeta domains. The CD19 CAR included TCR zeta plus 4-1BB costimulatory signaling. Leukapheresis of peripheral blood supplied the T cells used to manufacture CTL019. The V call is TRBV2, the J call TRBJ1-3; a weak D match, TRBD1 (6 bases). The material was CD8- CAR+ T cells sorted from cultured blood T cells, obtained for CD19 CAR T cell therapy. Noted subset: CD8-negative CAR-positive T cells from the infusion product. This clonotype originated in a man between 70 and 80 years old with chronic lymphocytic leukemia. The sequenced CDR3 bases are TGTGCCAGCATCACACAGGGCTCTGGAAACACC. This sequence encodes CASITQGSGNT. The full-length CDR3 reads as CASITQGSGNTIYF.